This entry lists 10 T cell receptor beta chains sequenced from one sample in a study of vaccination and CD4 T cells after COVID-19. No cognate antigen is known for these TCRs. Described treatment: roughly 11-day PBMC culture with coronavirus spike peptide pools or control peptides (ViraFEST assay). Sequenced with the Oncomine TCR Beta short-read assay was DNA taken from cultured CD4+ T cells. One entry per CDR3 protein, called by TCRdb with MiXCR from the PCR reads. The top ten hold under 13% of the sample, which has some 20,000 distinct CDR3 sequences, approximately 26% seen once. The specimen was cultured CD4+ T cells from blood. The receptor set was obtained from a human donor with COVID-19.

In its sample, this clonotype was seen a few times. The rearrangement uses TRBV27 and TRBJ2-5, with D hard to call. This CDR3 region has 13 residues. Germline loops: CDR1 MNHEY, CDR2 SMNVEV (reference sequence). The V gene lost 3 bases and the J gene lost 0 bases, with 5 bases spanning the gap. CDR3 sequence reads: CASSFLHQETQYF. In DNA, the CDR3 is TGTGCCAGCAGTTTTCTCCACCAAGAGACCCAGTACTTC.

The CDR3 region is CASSKKGMDNQPQHF. The CDR3 DNA reads TGTGCCAGCAGTAAAAAAGGGATGGACAATCAGCCCCAGCATTTT. V usage is TRBV27 and J usage is TRBJ1-5; no clear D. CDR1 is MNHEY, CDR2 SMNVEV, per germline (reference sequence). The CDR3 length is 15 residues. Between the trimmed V and J ends, which lost 5 bases and 3 bases, there was a span of 14 bases.

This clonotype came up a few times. In DNA form, the CDR3 reads TGTGCCTGGACGGGGTGGGGGAACACTGAAGCTTTCTTT. Translated: CAWTGWGNTEAFF. The chain couples TRBV30 to TRBJ1-1; D gene ambiguous. In germline, CDR1 is GTSNPN, CDR2 SVGIG (reference sequence). V lost 4 bases and J 1 base, leaving 10 bases between the germline ends. The CDR3 extends over 13 amino acids.

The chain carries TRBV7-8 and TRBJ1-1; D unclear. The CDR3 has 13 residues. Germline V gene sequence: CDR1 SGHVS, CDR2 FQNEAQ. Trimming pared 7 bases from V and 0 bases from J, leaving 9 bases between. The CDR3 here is CASMSGLNTEAFF. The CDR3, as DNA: TGTGCCAGCATGTCGGGATTGAACACTGAAGCTTTCTTT.

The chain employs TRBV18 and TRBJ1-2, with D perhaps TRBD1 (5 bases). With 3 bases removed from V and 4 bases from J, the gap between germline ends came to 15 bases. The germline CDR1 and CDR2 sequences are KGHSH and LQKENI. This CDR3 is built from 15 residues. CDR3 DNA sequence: TGTGCCAGCTCACCCCTCCCAGGTGACAGCTATGGCTACACCTTC. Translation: CASSPLPGDSYGYTF.

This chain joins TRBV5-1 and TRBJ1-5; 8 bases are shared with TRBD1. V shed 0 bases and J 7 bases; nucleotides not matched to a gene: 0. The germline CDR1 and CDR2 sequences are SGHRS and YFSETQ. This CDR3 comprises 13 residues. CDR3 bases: TGCGCCAGCAGCTTGGGGACAGGGCAGCCCCAGCATTTT. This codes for CASSLGTGQPQHF.

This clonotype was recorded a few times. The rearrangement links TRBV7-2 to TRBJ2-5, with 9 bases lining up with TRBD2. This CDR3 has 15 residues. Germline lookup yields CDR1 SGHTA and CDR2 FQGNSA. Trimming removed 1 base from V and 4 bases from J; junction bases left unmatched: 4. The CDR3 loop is CASSLDGLASETQYF. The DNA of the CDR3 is TGTGCCAGCAGCTTAGACGGACTAGCGTCAGAGACCCAGTACTTC.

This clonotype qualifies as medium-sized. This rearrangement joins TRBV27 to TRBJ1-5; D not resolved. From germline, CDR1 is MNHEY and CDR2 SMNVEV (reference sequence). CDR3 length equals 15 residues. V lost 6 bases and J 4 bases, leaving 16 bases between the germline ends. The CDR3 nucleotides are TGTGCCAGCAGCCTACAAGGGTTGGGAAATCAGCCCCAGCATTTT. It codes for CASSLQGLGNQPQHF.

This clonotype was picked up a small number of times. The CDR3 coding sequence is TGTGCCAAGAGGACTAGCGGGGGGTCACAACTCCAAGAGACCCAGTACTTC. Translation: CAKRTSGGSQLQETQYF. J is TRBJ2-5 and V is TRBV6-1; 14 positions match TRBD2. This CDR3 region has 17 residues. CDR1 is MNHNS, CDR2 SASEGT, per germline. The V and J ends lost 10 bases and 1 base, in that order; junction bases with no gene match: 11.

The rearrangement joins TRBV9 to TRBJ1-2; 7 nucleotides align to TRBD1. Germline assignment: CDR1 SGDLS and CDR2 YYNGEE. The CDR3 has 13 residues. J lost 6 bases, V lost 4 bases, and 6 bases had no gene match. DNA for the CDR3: TGTGCCAGCAGCCTAACAGGGGAACATGGCTACACCTTC. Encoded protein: CASSLTGEHGYTF.